This TCR beta chain was profiled in a study of T cell repertoires in cytomegalovirus infection. Study-wide background: In the study, CMV epitopes included recently identified HLA-C-restricted and well-studied HLA-B-restricted ones. CMV infection together with matching HLA type was indicated by public TCR beta signatures. Regarding the study as a whole: Clonotypes of TCR beta that were HLA-C-restricted and CMV-specific dominated the ex vivo response.

V lost 9 bases and J lost 8, with 19 bases in between. CDR1 and CDR2 (germline): LGHNA, YSLEER. The CDR3 loop spans 13 amino acids. Using its own MiXCR run on the reads, TCRdb lists one record per CDR3 protein. The sample has about 770,000 distinct CDR3 sequences, 29% seen once; the top ten hold about 12%. Concerning this clonotype itself: Its target is unknown.

This chain links TRBV4-3 with TRBJ1-1; maybe TRBD1 (5 bases). Material: cultured CD8+ T cells from PBMCs, obtained from culture after CMV antigen stimulation. The receptor comes from a human donor in good health (CMV status not recorded). Some clones in this sample may be carry-over from other donors' samples. CDR3 sequence (DNA): TGCGCCAGTAGTCGGGGCGCCCGTGAGGAAGCTTTCTTT. Translating gives CASSRGAREEAFF.